Shown below are 17 T cell receptor beta chains from a single sample sequenced in a study of regulatory T cells in long-lasting Graves disease (dated by TCRdb to about 2021). Receptor libraries were prepared by multiplex PCR. Sequenced on an Illumina HiSeq 4000. iRepertoire HTBI primers and Arm-PCR amplification of CDR3 regions were used to construct TCR beta libraries. The public reads were reprocessed in TCRdb via fastp at Q25 and MiXCR, keeping in-frame beta chains. Rows are unified per CDR3 protein, each entry keeping the most common DNA and genes. For this sample the table gives over 450,000 distinct CDR3 sequences, of which approximately 12% were detected only once. The top ten constitute 8% to 10% of the sample. The meaning of the sample's time point label: newly diagnosed GD, antithyroid drugs for less than 3 months. For both TCR sequencing and RNA sequencing, RNA was extracted from PBMCs using TRIzol.

This sample was shared with a second study, whose subject was T cells in Graves' hyperthyroidism and ophthalmopathy.

The source material was peripheral blood mononuclear cells (PBMCs), sampled at new diagnosis, from a patient treated with antithyroid drugs. The source is a woman in her twenties or thirties with Graves disease. Donor details come from another sample of the same person, matched by shared clones.

This clonotype showed up just a few times. The chain couples TRBV4-3 to TRBJ1-2; TRBD1 might be the D (5 bases). CDR1 and CDR2 (germline): LGHNA, YSLEER. V gave up 0 bases and J gave up 6 bases, with 17 bases separating them. This CDR3 comprises 16 residues. The CDR3 reads CASSQDRGTLGNGYTF. The CDR3 DNA sequence: TGCGCCAGCAGCCAAGACCGAGGGACCCTCGGGAATGGCTACACCTTC.

This clonotype was seen ten or more times. The V and J genes are TRBV20-1 and TRBJ1-2, with D possibly being TRBD1 (6 bases). V gave up 3 bases and J gave up 3 bases, with 17 bases separating them. CDR1 and CDR2 (germline): DFQATT, SNEGSKA (reference sequence). The CDR3 contains 15 residues. The CDR3, as DNA: TGCAGTGCTAGGCTTACAGGGCCCTCAGACTATGGCTACACCTTC. It codes for CSARLTGPSDYGYTF.

This clonotype was seen repeatedly, ten times or more. The genes are TRBV6-2 or TRBV6-3 and TRBJ2-7, with D maybe TRBD2 (6 bases). Germline CDR1 reads MNHEY; CDR2 reads SVGEGT. Between the trimmed V and J ends, which lost 6 bases and 2 bases, there was a span of 14 bases. The CDR3 is made up of 14 amino acids. Here the CDR3 reads CASSWGLTAYEQYF. CDR3 nucleotide sequence: TGTGCCAGCAGCTGGGGACTCACGGCCTACGAGCAGTACTTC.

The table lists this clonotype with many counts. This chain links TRBV11-2 with TRBJ1-1, with D maybe TRBD1 (6 bases). Germline V lookup: CDR1 SGHAT, CDR2 FQNNGV. The CDR3 spans 12 residues. Trimming cost V 5 bases and J 7 bases, with 11 bases left between them. CDR3: CASSEGGFEAFF. CDR3 coding DNA: TGTGCCAGCAGCGAGGGGGGATTTGAAGCTTTCTTT.

This clonotype appeared many times. The chain couples TRBV9 to TRBJ2-7; 8 positions agree with TRBD1. V trimming: 3 bases; J trimming: 2 bases; junction bases outside the gene matches: 7. CDR3 length: 15 residues. Germline CDR1 is SGDLS and CDR2 is YYNGEE. The CDR3 region is CASSDGRGPTYEQYF. The CDR3 nucleotides read TGTGCCAGCAGCGATGGCAGGGGGCCCACCTACGAGCAGTACTTC.

Ten or more counts support this clonotype. This chain connects TRBV10-3 to TRBJ2-1, with TRBD1 matching 10 bases. CDR1 is ENHRY and CDR2 is SYGVKD in the germline V gene. V gave up 3 bases and J gave up 15 bases; unmatched junction bases: 8. The CDR3 totals 13 residues. Written as DNA, the CDR3 is TGTGCCATCAGTGACCTCTCGGGGGACAGGGGGTTCTTC. Amino acid sequence: CAISDLSGDRGFF.

This clonotype was observed at least ten times. The CDR3: CASSDRTENTEAFF. The CDR3 nucleotides are TGCGCCAGCAGCGATCGGACAGAAAACACTGAAGCTTTCTTT. The chain recombines TRBV5-1 with TRBJ1-1; weak D call: TRBD1 (6 bases). This CDR3 is 14 amino acids long. The germline V gene encodes CDR1 SGHRS and CDR2 YFSETQ. Trimming pared 4 bases from V and 2 bases from J, leaving 12 bases between. Combining the CDR3 with reference TRBV5-1 and TRBJ1-1 gives the whole variable domain KAGVTQTPRYLIKTRGQQVTLSCSPISGHRSVSWYQQTPGQGLQFLFEYFSETQRNKGNFPGRFSGRQFSNSRSEMNVSTLELGDSALYLCASSDRTENTEAFFGQGTRLTVV.

Ten or more counts support this clonotype. The gene calls are TRBV19 and TRBJ1-4, with D possibly matching TRBD1 (5 bases). Germline V gives CDR1 LNHDA, CDR2 SQIVND (reference sequence). V lost 1 base to trimming and J lost 7 bases, with 13 bases between them. CDR3 length: 15 residues. DNA of the CDR3: TGTGCCAGTAGTATAGGGGGGAGCGGCGGTGAAAAACTGTTTTTT. Amino acid sequence: CASSIGGSGGEKLFF. Based on the CDR3 plus reference TRBV19 and TRBJ1-4, the full variable domain is DGGITQSPKYLFRKEGQNVTLSCEQNLNHDAMYWYRQDPGQGLRLIYYSQIVNDFQKGDIAEGYSVSREKKESFPLTVTSAQKNPTAFYLCASSIGGSGGEKLFFGSGTQLSVL.

This clonotype came up a few times. The chain couples TRBV19 to TRBJ2-2; TRBD1 matches at 11 bases. The germline gives CDR1 LNHDA, CDR2 SQIVND (reference sequence). This CDR3 has 23 amino acids. The J segment lost 0 bases and the V segment lost 4 bases, leaving 22 bases of the junction unmatched. The CDR3: CASSNSYPTPGGTGGSNTGELFF. The DNA of the CDR3 is TGTGCCAGTAGTAATAGCTACCCAACCCCCGGAGGGACAGGGGGTTCGAACACCGGGGAGCTGTTTTTT.

The J gene is TRBJ2-7, the V gene TRBV6-2 or TRBV6-3, with 9 positions matching TRBD2. With V trimmed by 5 bases and J by 3 bases, 8 bases remained unmatched. Germline CDR1 reads MNHEY; CDR2 reads SVGEGT. The length of the CDR3 is 15 residues. The CDR3 sequence: CASSEIAGVFYEQYF. CDR3 bases: TGTGCCAGCAGTGAGATAGCGGGAGTCTTCTACGAGCAGTACTTC.

The table lists this clonotype with a few counts. A read error may explain this, as a much larger clone is one base away. The CDR3 nucleotides read TGTGCCAGCAGCTTAGGCCCGGGGGGTGGGGTAAGGCAGTTCTTC. Its protein is CASSLGPGGGVRQFF. The chain links TRBV11-2 to TRBJ2-1; 7 nucleotides agree with TRBD2. CDR3 size: 15 residues. Losses at the gene ends were 1 base for V and 12 bases for J; bases not matched to a gene: 12. The germline V gene has CDR1 SGHAT and CDR2 FQNNGV.

This clonotype was found many times. This chain uses TRBV10-3 with TRBJ2-7; D may be TRBD1 (6 bases). This CDR3 spans 12 amino acids. The germline V and J ends were trimmed by 5 bases and 2 bases, with 7 bases remaining between them. From germline, CDR1 is ENHRY and CDR2 SYGVKD. In nucleotides, the CDR3 is TGTGCCATCAGTCGGACAGCCTACGAGCAGTACTTC. Translated, it gives CAISRTAYEQYF.

The chain uses TRBV4-1 and TRBJ1-6; TRBD1 matches at 8 bases. From germline, CDR1 is MGHRA and CDR2 YSYEKL. The CDR3 length is 20 residues. The V and J ends lost 0 bases and 0 bases, in that order; junction bases with no gene match: 10. The DNA of the CDR3 is TGCGCCAGCAGCCAAGAGCCGAACGACAGGGGATACTCCTATAATTCACCCCTCCACTTT. Translating it yields CASSQEPNDRGYSYNSPLHF.

This chain joins TRBV12-3 or TRBV12-4 and TRBJ1-1; the D gene is possibly TRBD1 (6 bases). The germline V and J ends were trimmed by 5 bases and 1 base, with 11 bases remaining between them. The CDR3 length is 14 residues. CDR3 region: CASSKNRENTEAFF. In nucleotides, the CDR3 is TGTGCCAGCAGTAAAAACAGGGAGAACACTGAAGCTTTCTTT.

This clonotype was seen ten or more times. The chain uses TRBV5-1 and TRBJ2-1; 7 bases are a match to TRBD1. The CDR3 runs 14 residues. Losses at the gene ends were 2 bases for V and 8 bases for J; bases not matched to a gene: 7. CDR1 and CDR2 from the germline V gene are SGHRS and YFSETQ. This CDR3 is CASSLGTVQDEQFF. CDR3 in DNA: TGCGCCAGCAGCTTAGGGACAGTACAGGATGAGCAGTTCTTC.

The chain has TRBV28 and TRBJ2-5, with 9 bases lining up with TRBD1. V trimming: 6 bases; J trimming: 5 bases; junction bases outside the gene matches: 13. CDR3 length: 16 amino acids. CDR1 is MDHEN, CDR2 SYDVKM, per germline. The CDR3 coding sequence is TGTGCCAGCAGCTTCGACCGGGACAGGGCAGCGGAGACCCAGTACTTC. Its translation: CASSFDRDRAAETQYF.

Turning to this clonotype: A far larger clone is only one base removed, so a read error is likely. This chain joins TRBV6-4 and TRBJ2-2; D ambiguous. Germline V lookup: CDR1 MRHNA, CDR2 SNTAGT. V was trimmed by 4 bases and J by 6 bases, leaving 12 bases between them. CDR3 length: 14 residues. The DNA for the CDR3 is TGTGCCAGCAGTGTACCCGGGCCTCCCGGGGAGCTGTTTTTT. Its protein is CASSVPGPPGELFF.